These T cell receptor beta chains were read from a single sample in a study of T cells in Graves' hyperthyroidism and ophthalmopathy. TCRdb passed the multiplex PCR reads through MiXCR, listing each CDR3 protein once. This table has hundreds of thousands of distinct CDR3 sequences, 13% appearing once. What was sequenced was blood. The receptors come from a woman younger than 35 with Graves' hyperthyroidism. Both conserved end residues are part of each CDR3. D genes are given only for firm matches. A row's size may be missing; if present it is once, few, many or a size class.

CDR3nt | CDR3aa | j_gene | len | abundance | v_gene | d_gene
TGTGCCAGCAGCCCCACTACCCTGAGCACAGATACGCAGTATTTT | CASSPTTLSTDTQYF | TRBJ2-3 | 15 | . | TRBV7-3 | .
TGTGCCAGCAGTTTGGGGACAGGGAGGGACACTGAAGCTTTCTTT | CASSLGTGRDTEAFF | TRBJ1-1 | 15 | many | TRBV12-3/TRBV12-4 | TRBD1
TGCGCCAGCAGCTTGACTAGCGGGAGCGACGAGCAGTACTTC | CASSLTSGSDEQYF | TRBJ2-7 | 14 | . | TRBV5-1 | TRBD2
TGTGCCAGCAGCATGACATCGGACGTCTACAATGAGCAGTTCTTC | CASSMTSDVYNEQFF | TRBJ2-1 | 15 | many | TRBV9 | .
TGTGCCAGCAGCTACGGACAGGCCTACGAGCAGTACTTC | CASSYGQAYEQYF | TRBJ2-7 | 13 | many | TRBV7-2 | TRBD1
TGTGCCAGCAGTTCAAGGACAGGGCCGGGTATTCAGCCCCAGCATTTT | CASSSRTGPGIQPQHF | TRBJ1-5 | 16 | many | TRBV28 | TRBD1
TGTGCCAGCAGCTCTCCGACAGGGCTTAGCTATGGCTACACCTTC | CASSSPTGLSYGYTF | TRBJ1-2 | 15 | . | TRBV9 | TRBD1
TGCGCCAGCAGCCAAGGCACCAATACTAACTATGGCTACACCTTC | CASSQGTNTNYGYTF | TRBJ1-2 | 15 | . | TRBV4-1 | .
TGTGCCAGCAGCTTGGGCTGGAGGGATGACACAGATACGCAGTATTTT | CASSLGWRDDTDTQYF | TRBJ2-3 | 16 | many | TRBV11-3 | .
TGTGCCTGGAGCCAGGATAGCAATCAGCCCCAGCATTTT | CAWSQDSNQPQHF | TRBJ1-5 | 13 | few | TRBV30 | .
TGTGCCAGCAGGGGGACAGCTGGAAACACCATATATTTT | CASRGTAGNTIYF | TRBJ1-3 | 13 | many | TRBV6-1 | TRBD1
TGCGCCAGCAGCCAAGCTACAGGCGCGAATTCACCCCTCCACTTT | CASSQATGANSPLHF | TRBJ1-6 | 15 | . | TRBV4-1 | .